These 13 T cell receptor beta chains originate from one sample sequenced in a study of cytomegalovirus exposure and HLA in healthy donors. Sequencing used immunoSEQ multiplex PCR; TCRdb keeps in-frame clones, though not all of them. The sample shows some 170,000 clones, approximately 87% of them seen only once. The sample comprised PBMCs. The receptor set was obtained from a woman between 25 and 40 years old in good health and CMV-seronegative.

The CDR3 loop reads CASSLDLSVYEQYF. The DNA of the CDR3 is TGTGCCAGCAGCTTGGACTTATCCGTCTACGAGCAGTACTTC. This rearrangement joins TRBV7-9 to TRBJ2-7; tentatively, D is TRBD2 (5 bases). CDR3 length equals 14 residues. Trimming took 3 bases from V and 3 from J, leaving 12 bases between them. Germline V gives CDR1 SEHNR, CDR2 FQNEAQ (reference sequence).

The chain uses TRBV5-1 and TRBJ2-3, with TRBD2 matching over 14 bases. The V gene end was trimmed by 0 bases and the J gene end by 4 bases; junction bases not matched to a gene: 4. This CDR3 region has 17 residues. CDR1 SGHRS and CDR2 YFSETQ come from the germline V gene. The CDR3 bases are TGCGCCAGCAGCTTGGCCGGGACTAGCGGGGGAGCAGATACGCAGTATTTT. Encoded protein: CASSLAGTSGGADTQYF.

The V and J genes are TRBV4-1 and TRBJ2-1; D uncertain. Germline values: CDR1 MGHRA, CDR2 YSYEKL. This CDR3 comprises 12 residues. Between the trimmed V and J ends, which lost 3 bases and 10 bases, there was a span of 10 bases. The CDR3 here is CASSQNHREQFF. CDR3 nucleotides: TGCGCCAGCAGCCAGAACCACAGAGAGCAGTTCTTC.

This chain joins TRBV9 and TRBJ2-1; TRBD2 agrees at 9 bases. V dropped 0 bases and J dropped 9; count of bases not matched to a gene: 13. The CDR3 consists of 17 residues. CDR1 is SGDLS, CDR2 YYNGEE, per germline. CDR3 loop: CASSVAFGGGAEGEQFF. Written as DNA, the CDR3 is TGTGCCAGCAGCGTAGCTTTCGGCGGGGGGGCCGAAGGTGAGCAGTTCTTC.

V usage is TRBV9 and J usage is TRBJ2-1; 8 positions agree with TRBD2. With V trimmed by 5 bases and J by 6 bases, 10 bases remained unmatched. The CDR3 extends over 15 amino acids. CDR1 and CDR2 (germline): SGDLS, YYNGEE. CDR3 sequence reads: CASSSDGGALNEQFF. The CDR3 DNA reads as TGTGCCAGCAGTTCGGACGGGGGGGCGCTCAATGAGCAGTTCTTC. Drawing the rest from reference TRBV9 and TRBJ2-1, the complete variable domain is DSGVTQTPKHLITATGQRVTLRCSPRSGDLSVYWYQQSLDQGLQFLIQYYNGEERAKGNILERFSAQQFPDLHSELNLSSLELGDSALYFCASSSDGGALNEQFFGPGTRLTVL.

This clone was seen once. This chain links TRBV6-1 with TRBJ1-4; possibly TRBD1 for D (6 bases). The CDR3 sequence is 15 residues long. Germline values: CDR1 MNHNS, CDR2 SASEGT. V was trimmed by 8 bases and J by 4 bases, leaving 17 bases between them. The CDR3 DNA follows: TGTGCCAGCCGTCCCCGGACAGCGAATAATGAAAAACTGTTTTTT. Its translation is CASRPRTANNEKLFF.

The rearrangement joins TRBV27 to TRBJ2-7, with D perhaps matching TRBD1 (6 bases). Germline values: CDR1 MNHEY, CDR2 SMNVEV (reference sequence). CDR3 length equals 14 residues. V lost 5 bases to trimming and J lost 2 bases, with 13 bases between them. CDR3 amino acids: CASSPGTPTYEQYF. CDR3 DNA sequence: TGTGCCAGCAGTCCCGGGACACCGACCTACGAGCAGTACTTC.

V is TRBV10-3 and J is TRBJ2-3, with D perhaps TRBD2 (5 bases). CDR1 ENHRY and CDR2 SYGVKD come from the germline V gene. V dropped 4 bases and J dropped 3 bases, with 14 bases sitting between them. CDR3 length: 15 amino acids. The CDR3 coding sequence is TGTGCCATCAGTGTTCAGGCCCCGGGGACAGATACGCAGTATTTT. Amino acids: CAISVQAPGTDTQYF.

This chain connects TRBV7-2 to TRBJ1-2; TRBD1 agrees at 8 bases. V shed 5 bases, J shed 6 bases, and the junction held 5 bases outside the gene matches. CDR1 is SGHTA and CDR2 is FQGNSA in the germline V gene. The CDR3 is made up of 13 amino acids. This CDR3 reads CASSQGDRHGYTF. DNA of the CDR3: TGTGCCAGCAGCCAAGGGGACAGGCATGGCTACACCTTC.

The V call is TRBV4-1, the J call TRBJ1-3, with D perhaps TRBD1 (6 bases). Germline lookup yields CDR1 MGHRA and CDR2 YSYEKL. Deletions cut 0 bases from V and 4 bases from J, with 13 bases between. This CDR3 contains 16 residues. The CDR3 loop reads CASSQDGTGQGNTIYF. CDR3 bases: TGCGCCAGCAGCCAAGATGGTACAGGGCAAGGAAACACCATATATTTT.

The chain couples TRBV4-1 to TRBJ2-1, with TRBD2 identical over 8 bases. The CDR3 is 14 amino acids. Germline-derived CDR1 and CDR2 are MGHRA and YSYEKL. After removal of 3 bases from V and 6 bases from J, the junction contained 4 bases not matched to a gene. The CDR3 DNA reads as TGCGCCAGCAGCCACGGGGGGGTCCCCAATGAGCAGTTCTTC. Amino acid sequence: CASSHGGVPNEQFF.

This clone was counted only a few times. The V gene is TRBV12-5, the J gene TRBJ2-7; tentatively, D is TRBD1 (6 bases). V was cut by 2 bases and J by 0 bases, with 17 bases left in between. Germline CDR1 reads LGHNT; CDR2 reads FRNRAP. The CDR3 extends over 17 amino acids. The DNA of the CDR3 is TGTGCTAGTGGTTTGCTGACGTCCAGGGGCCCCTCCTACGAGCAGTACTTC. Its translation is CASGLLTSRGPSYEQYF.

The chain uses TRBV5-1 and TRBJ1-1, with 7 bases that match TRBD1. Unmatched junction bases numbered 9, after V lost 3 bases and J lost 7 bases. Germline CDR1 is SGHRS and CDR2 is YFSETQ. The length of the CDR3 is 14 residues. CDR3 DNA: TGCGCCAGCAGCTCAACAGGGGTGGGGGATGAAGCTTTCTTT. This codes for CASSSTGVGDEAFF.